The entry that follows covers one T cell receptor (beta chain) sequence. V was cut by 4 bases and J by 4 bases, with 8 bases left in between. CDR1 and CDR2 from the germline V gene are SGHDT and YYEEEE. The CDR3 has 12 amino acids. This sample was included in a study of T cell changes during pregnancy in multiple sclerosis. Sequencing was performed with immunoSEQ multiplex PCR; in TCRdb, only in-frame clones are kept and a portion is missing. The sample lists about 79,000 clones; around nine tenths were seen once. The source is a female donor with multiple sclerosis, enrolled in a pregnancy study. V gene TRBV5-6 combines with J gene TRBJ2-5; the D gene is possibly TRBD1 (5 bases). The material was CD4+ T cells from peripheral blood mononuclear cells, obtained in the second trimester of pregnancy. CDR3 in amino acids: CASSGRGETQYF. CDR3 DNA: TGTGCCAGCAGCGGTAGGGGAGAGACCCAGTACTTC.